The 29 T cell receptor beta chains reported below all come from one sample, sequenced in a study of Graves' ophthalmopathy and Graves' hyperthyroidism. The authors amplified TCR beta CDR3 regions, and they did so from RNA transcripts for repertoire sequencing. Second-round multiplex PCR followed a first-round RT-PCR using HTBI primers. MiXCR was run by TCRdb on the multiplex PCR reads, yielding one entry per CDR3 protein. The data hold roughly 480,000 distinct CDR3 sequences, with approximately 15% observed a single time. The sample comprised blood. These receptors originate from a woman aged 30 to 39 with Graves' ophthalmopathy.

The table lists this clonotype with many counts. The rearrangement joins TRBV6-2 or TRBV6-3 to TRBJ1-3, with TRBD1 as a possible D gene (5 bases). Germline V gene sequence: CDR1 MNHEY, CDR2 SVGEGT. Trimming shortened V by 8 bases and J by 5 bases, and 19 bases separated the two germline ends. CDR3 length: 15 amino acids. The CDR3, as DNA: TGTGCCAGCCACCGCCCCCAGGGAGGCCGAAACACCATATATTTT. It encodes CASHRPQGGRNTIYF.

This clonotype was seen ten or more times. This rearrangement joins TRBV12-3 or TRBV12-4 to TRBJ2-7, with 9 bases aligning to TRBD1. This CDR3 has 15 residues. Trimming removed 5 bases from V and 1 base from J; junction bases left unmatched: 6. CDR3 bases: TGTGCCAGCAGTACCCGACAGGGGGTGTCCTACGAGCAGTACTTC. It encodes CASSTRQGVSYEQYF.

This clonotype has a handful of counts. The CDR3 region has the DNA TGTGCCAGCAGCTTCGGGACAGGGTTGGATGGCTACACCTTC. This translates into CASSFGTGLDGYTF. This chain links TRBV7-9 with TRBJ1-2; 9 bases match TRBD1. This CDR3 comprises 14 residues. Unmatched junction bases numbered 5, after V lost 3 bases and J lost 6 bases. CDR1 and CDR2 from the germline V gene are SEHNR and FQNEAQ (reference sequence).

This clonotype was recorded many times. A read error may produce the germline difference seen at one junction end. The J gene is TRBJ1-1, the V gene TRBV2; D remains ambiguous. The CDR3 runs 12 residues. Germline-derived CDR1 and CDR2 are SNHLY and FYNNEI. CDR3 nucleotides: TGCGCCAGCAGTGTCGCGGAGACTGAAGCTTTCTTT. Protein sequence: CASSVAETEAFF. The whole variable domain, remainder taken from reference TRBV2 and TRBJ1-1, is EPEVTQTPSHQVTQMGQEVILRCVPISNHLYFYWYRQILGQKVEFLVSFYNNEISEKSEIFDDQFSVERPDGSNFTLKIRSTKLEDSAMYFCASSVAETEAFFGQGTRLTVV.

Ten or more counts support this clonotype. This chain connects TRBV27 to TRBJ1-5, with D unresolved. CDR1 and CDR2 (germline): MNHEY, SMNVEV (reference sequence). This CDR3 contains 15 residues. V lost 3 bases to trimming and J lost 3 bases, with 12 bases between them. CDR3 DNA: TGTGCCAGCAGTTTGGCAGTAGGGTTCAATCAGCCCCAGCATTTT. It is translated as CASSLAVGFNQPQHF.

This clonotype was recorded many times. The chain carries TRBV7-9 and TRBJ1-2; perhaps TRBD1 as D (6 bases). V was trimmed by 7 bases and J by 7 bases, leaving 19 bases between them. The CDR3 covers 14 residues. Germline V gene sequence: CDR1 SEHNR, CDR2 FQNEAQ (reference sequence). CDR3 loop: CASTLSQGRRGYTF. For the CDR3, the DNA is TGTGCCAGCACCCTCTCGCAGGGGAGACGTGGCTACACCTTC. Filled out from reference TRBV7-9 and TRBJ1-2, the complete variable domain reads DTGVSQNPRHKITKRGQNVTFRCDPISEHNRLYWYRQTLGQGPEFLTYFQNEAQLEKSRLLSDRFSAERPKGSFSTLEIQRTEQGDSAMYLCASTLSQGRRGYTFGSGTRLTVV.

This clonotype was recorded at least ten times. The chain employs TRBV7-3 and TRBJ2-7; D could derive from TRBD1 or TRBD2 (5 bases each). Trimming removed 7 bases at V and 0 bases at J, with 10 bases between. The CDR3 has 13 amino acids. CDR1 and CDR2 (germline): SGHTA, FQGTGA. The CDR3 DNA sequence: TGTGCCAGCATGGGGACCGACTCCTACGAGCAGTACTTC. It codes for CASMGTDSYEQYF.

The chain combines TRBV19 with TRBJ1-1, with 9 positions matching TRBD1. The V and J ends lost 6 bases and 6 bases, in that order; junction bases with no gene match: 5. This CDR3 has 13 amino acids. In germline, CDR1 is LNHDA, CDR2 SQIVND (reference sequence). The CDR3: CASRDRGNSEAFF. In DNA form, the CDR3 reads TGTGCCAGTAGGGACAGGGGCAACTCTGAAGCTTTCTTT.

V gene TRBV10-3 combines with J gene TRBJ2-2; the D call may be TRBD1 or TRBD2 (5 bases each). There are 15 residues in the CDR3. V lost 8 bases and J 2 bases, leaving 15 bases between the germline ends. Germline assignment: CDR1 ENHRY and CDR2 SYGVKD. The CDR3 reads CAIGVGDRNTGELFF. The CDR3 bases are TGTGCCATCGGGGTCGGGGACCGCAACACCGGGGAGCTGTTTTTT.

Ten or more counts support this clonotype. The chain employs TRBV27 and TRBJ2-5; D may be TRBD2 (6 bases). The CDR3 has 13 amino acids. Trimming stripped 7 bases from V and 3 bases from J, with 12 bases between. The germline CDR1 and CDR2 sequences are MNHEY and SMNVEV (reference sequence). The CDR3 reads CASTNAGKETQYF. For the CDR3, the DNA is TGTGCCAGCACTAACGCGGGGAAAGAGACCCAGTACTTC.

This clonotype has more than one count but fewer than ten. V and J are TRBV29-1 and TRBJ2-5; D uncertain. The CDR3 is 13 residues long. With 7 bases removed from V and 3 bases from J, the gap between germline ends came to 15 bases. Germline V lookup: CDR1 SQVTM, CDR2 ANQGSEA. CDR3 bases: TGCAGCGCCACAACAAGCTTCGAAGAGACCCAGTACTTC. This sequence encodes CSATTSFEETQYF.

This clonotype was recorded at least ten times. This chain links TRBV14 with TRBJ1-2; unclear D gene. This CDR3 has 15 residues. V lost 1 base and J lost 0, with 9 bases in between. Germline lookup yields CDR1 SGHDN and CDR2 FVKESK. CDR3 loop: CASSQVGTPNYGYTF. For the CDR3, the DNA is TGTGCCAGCAGCCAAGTTGGAACACCTAACTATGGCTACACCTTC.

This chain uses TRBV30 with TRBJ1-1, with TRBD1 matching over 7 bases. CDR3 size: 13 residues. With V trimmed by 4 bases and J by 1 base, 3 bases remained unmatched. The germline V gene encodes CDR1 GTSNPN and CDR2 SVGIG (reference sequence). CDR3: CAWNRGRNTEAFF. The CDR3 bases are TGTGCCTGGAACAGGGGAAGGAACACTGAAGCTTTCTTT.

This clonotype was counted at least ten times. This chain joins TRBV3-1 and TRBJ2-5, with 7 bases that match TRBD2. CDR1 is LGHDT, CDR2 YNNKEL, per germline (reference sequence). The V and J ends lost 2 bases and 2 bases, in that order; junction bases with no gene match: 8. The CDR3 consists of 16 residues. In nucleotides, the CDR3 is TGTGCCAGCAGCCAACCACCGGGACTAAAACAAGAGACCCAGTACTTC. Its protein is CASSQPPGLKQETQYF.

This clonotype was counted many times. The chain uses TRBV28 and TRBJ1-3; unclear D gene. Trimming took 4 bases from V and 0 from J, leaving 13 bases between them. CDR3 size: 16 residues. Per the germline V gene, CDR1 is MDHEN and CDR2 is SYDVKM. CDR3 bases: TGTGCCAGCAGTTCAGACGGAACCTCCTCTGGAAACACCATATATTTT. This translates into CASSSDGTSSGNTIYF.

This clonotype was seen many times. The rearrangement joins TRBV12-3 or TRBV12-4 to TRBJ1-2, with D uncertain. Trimming removed 5 bases at V and 4 bases at J, with 17 bases between. The CDR3 length is 15 residues. DNA of the CDR3: TGTGCCAGCAGTAGATACGGGTACACGACCTATGGCTACACCTTC. The encoded protein is CASSRYGYTTYGYTF.

This clonotype came up a few times. J is TRBJ1-1 and V is TRBV5-1; maybe TRBD1 (5 bases). V was shortened by 2 bases and J by 1 base, with 12 bases between the two germline ends. The CDR3 length is 15 residues. Per the germline V gene, CDR1 is SGHRS and CDR2 is YFSETQ. The CDR3, as DNA: TGCGCCAGCAGCTTTCGGGGACTGCGGAACACTGAAGCTTTCTTT. Protein: CASSFRGLRNTEAFF.

Concerning this clonotype itself: At one boundary the junction diverges from the germline segment, which might be a read error. The chain joins TRBV24-1 to TRBJ1-5; D gene unclear. This CDR3 has 13 amino acids. Germline lookup yields CDR1 KGHDR and CDR2 SFDVKD. The CDR3 DNA reads as TGTGCCACCAGTCTCCATAGCTATCAGCCTCAGCATTTT. Translating gives CATSLHSYQPQHF.

V usage is TRBV7-9 and J usage is TRBJ1-1; D unclear. The CDR3 contains 13 residues. The V gene's germline CDR1 is SEHNR and CDR2 FQNEAQ (reference sequence). V shed 5 bases and J shed 10 bases, with 17 bases lying between them. CDR3 region: CASSLPLPLGAFF. The CDR3 DNA reads as TGTGCCAGCAGCCTACCCTTACCACTTGGAGCTTTCTTT.

The genes are TRBV5-1 and TRBJ1-1; maybe TRBD1 (5 bases). From germline, CDR1 is SGHRS and CDR2 YFSETQ. The V end lost 0 bases, the J end lost 3 bases, and 9 bases lay between the germline ends. The CDR3 consists of 14 residues. Written as DNA, the CDR3 is TGCGCCAGCAGCTTGGACGGGGGGTACACTGAAGCTTTCTTT. This translates into CASSLDGGYTEAFF.

This clonotype was detected many times. This sequence joins TRBV24-1 and TRBJ2-5; D is perhaps TRBD1 or TRBD2 (5 bases each). Germline CDR1 and CDR2: KGHDR and SFDVKD. V lost 10 bases and J 5 bases, leaving 10 bases between the germline ends. This CDR3 region has 11 residues. The CDR3 nucleotides read TGTGCCACAAGATGGGGGGAGACCCAGTACTTC. Its protein product is CATRWGETQYF.

The CDR3: CASSQDPLSNQPQHF. The CDR3 DNA reads as TGTGCCAGCAGCCAAGACCCACTAAGCAATCAGCCCCAGCATTTT. This chain uses TRBV3-1 with TRBJ1-5; D gene ambiguous. V was cut by 0 bases and J by 1 base, with 7 bases left in between. CDR1 is LGHDT, CDR2 YNNKEL, per germline (reference sequence). The CDR3 covers 15 residues.

The table lists this clonotype with many counts. This chain joins TRBV27 and TRBJ2-7; 8 bases are shared with TRBD1. This CDR3 has 13 amino acids. V dropped 6 bases and J dropped 0; count of bases not matched to a gene: 1. Germline V gives CDR1 MNHEY, CDR2 SMNVEV (reference sequence). This chain's CDR3 is CASSTGGSYEQYF. The CDR3 bases are TGTGCCAGCAGCACAGGGGGCTCCTACGAGCAGTACTTC.

This clonotype showed up many times. This chain links TRBV30 with TRBJ2-5; D not certain. V dropped 1 base and J dropped 7 bases, with 10 bases sitting between them. Germline-derived CDR1 and CDR2 are GTSNPN and SVGIG (reference sequence). The CDR3 contains 12 residues. The CDR3 DNA is TGTGCCTGGAGTGGCCCAACGGGGACCCAGTACTTC. This translates into CAWSGPTGTQYF.

This clonotype was picked up many times. This chain connects TRBV20-1 to TRBJ1-1; TRBD1 matches at 12 bases. The length of the CDR3 is 14 residues. The V and J ends lost 3 bases and 5 bases, in that order; junction bases with no gene match: 4. Germline V CDR1 and CDR2: DFQATT, SNEGSKA (reference sequence). This chain's CDR3 is CSARGQGATTEAFF. CDR3 bases: TGCAGTGCTAGGGGACAGGGGGCGACGACTGAAGCTTTCTTT.

This clonotype has ten or more counts. The V gene is TRBV7-9, the J gene TRBJ1-2; D gene uncertain. The CDR3 has 12 amino acids. Trimming pared 8 bases from V and 8 bases from J, leaving 15 bases between. Per germline, CDR1 SEHNR and CDR2 FQNEAQ (reference sequence). CDR3 protein: CASSRDASGYTF. The DNA for the CDR3 is TGTGCCAGCTCCCGGGATGCGTCCGGCTACACCTTC.

This clonotype was seen repeatedly, ten times or more. The chain carries TRBV15 and TRBJ1-5; D remains unclear. The CDR3 totals 17 residues. Germline V gene sequence: CDR1 LNHNV, CDR2 YYDKDF (reference sequence). V was clipped by 0 bases and J by 2 bases, with 14 bases between them. CDR3 nucleotide sequence: TGTGCCACCAGCAGAGAAAACCCCGGCAAGGGCAATCAGCCCCAGCATTTT. This gives the protein CATSRENPGKGNQPQHF.

This clonotype occurred many times. V is TRBV7-9 and J is TRBJ2-7, with unresolved D. The germline CDR1 and CDR2 sequences are SEHNR and FQNEAQ (reference sequence). Trimming pared 4 bases from V and 3 bases from J, leaving 10 bases between. There are 13 residues in the CDR3. CDR3 amino acids: CASSSANHYEQYF. The CDR3 bases are TGTGCCAGCAGCTCGGCGAATCACTACGAGCAGTACTTC.

This chain connects TRBV5-1 to TRBJ1-2, with TRBD1 identical over 7 bases. The CDR3 is 14 residues long. V gave up 7 bases and J gave up 3 bases; unmatched junction bases: 9. Germline CDR1 and CDR2: SGHRS and YFSETQ. CDR3 in DNA: TGCGCCAGCTCTCGACAGGGTGGCGACTATGGCTACACCTTC. This codes for CASSRQGGDYGYTF.